These 30 T cell receptor beta chains were sequenced from one sample in a study of blood T cell repertoires in COVID-19. Sequencing used immunoSEQ multiplex PCR; TCRdb keeps in-frame clones, though not all of them. The sample contains about 81,000 clones, around 80% of which appear only once. Sample: peripheral blood. These receptors were obtained from a human donor in a cohort sampled during active COVID-19.

The chain links TRBV5-4 to TRBJ1-1, with D possibly matching TRBD1 (5 bases). This CDR3 has 15 amino acids. Trimming took off 4 bases at V and 1 base at J, with 14 bases between the two ends. Germline V lookup: CDR1 SGHNT, CDR2 YYREEE (reference sequence). Written as DNA, the CDR3 is TGTGCCAGCAGCCCAGAATATGACAGGAACACTGAAGCTTTCTTT. As protein: CASSPEYDRNTEAFF.

This chain uses TRBV6-5 with TRBJ1-4; 7 bases align to TRBD1. The CDR3 is 13 residues long. The germline V gene has CDR1 MNHEY and CDR2 SVGAGI. J gave up 7 bases and V 6 bases, and 5 bases lay outside the gene matches. CDR3 DNA sequence: TGTGCCAGCAGGGGCGGGACAGCTGAAAAACTGTTTTTT. Its protein is CASRGGTAEKLFF.

The V and J genes are TRBV25-1 and TRBJ2-5, with 12 bases aligning to TRBD2. The CDR3 is made up of 15 amino acids. Germline CDR1 MGHDK, CDR2 SYGVNS. Trimming removed 4 bases from V and 5 bases from J; junction bases left unmatched: 5. This CDR3 reads CASSASGGAWETQYF. Here the CDR3 DNA reads TGTGCCAGCAGTGCTAGCGGGGGGGCCTGGGAGACCCAGTACTTC.

Details on this clone: The junction differs from germline at one of its ends, possibly a read error. The chain recombines TRBV12-3 or TRBV12-4 with TRBJ2-1; a possible D gene is TRBD1 (5 bases). The CDR3 consists of 12 residues. The chain's CDR3 is CARSRQTNEQFF. CDR3 coding DNA: TGTGCCCGCAGTCGACAGACAAATGAGCAGTTCTTC.

The V gene is TRBV7-2, the J gene TRBJ2-7, with TRBD2 matching 10 bases. This CDR3 region has 14 residues. Germline lookup yields CDR1 SGHTA and CDR2 FQGNSA. Trimming cost V 5 bases and J 2 bases; bases outside gene matches: 3. The CDR3 region is CASSQLAGPYEQYF. In DNA, the CDR3 is TGTGCCAGCAGCCAACTAGCGGGGCCCTACGAGCAGTACTTC.

This chain joins TRBV5-1 and TRBJ1-3; D gene unclear. Trimming cost V 0 bases and J 7 bases, with 17 bases left between them. Germline V lookup: CDR1 SGHRS, CDR2 YFSETQ. This CDR3 contains 16 residues. CDR3 DNA: TGCGCCAGCAGCTTGGATCGGGATTCAAAGGTTAACACCATATATTTT. It encodes CASSLDRDSKVNTIYF.

The V and J genes are TRBV5-1 and TRBJ1-4; 10 positions agree with TRBD1. This CDR3 comprises 15 residues. Germline V gene sequence: CDR1 SGHRS, CDR2 YFSETQ. The V and J ends lost 5 bases and 3 bases, in that order; junction bases with no gene match: 4. CDR3 amino acids: CASRSGTGANEKLFF. CDR3 sequence (DNA): TGCGCCAGCAGGTCCGGGACAGGGGCTAATGAAAAACTGTTTTTT.

This clone was seen a handful of times. The V and J genes are TRBV19 and TRBJ1-3; tentative D call: TRBD1 (5 bases). Germline CDR1 and CDR2: LNHDA and SQIVND (reference sequence). The germline V and J ends were trimmed by 8 bases and 0 bases, with 11 bases remaining between them. The CDR3 covers 14 residues. The CDR3 DNA is TGTGCCAGTGGGAGGGACCACTCTGGAAACACCATATATTTT. Translation: CASGRDHSGNTIYF.

V gene TRBV4-1 combines with J gene TRBJ2-7, with 8 bases matching TRBD2. Looked up from germline, CDR1 is MGHRA and CDR2 is YSYEKL. The CDR3 spans 13 residues. V shed 3 bases, J shed 7 bases, and the junction held 5 bases outside the gene matches. This chain's CDR3 is CASSQGPGGEQYF. The CDR3 DNA reads TGCGCCAGCAGCCAGGGACCGGGGGGGGAGCAGTACTTC.

This chain uses TRBV7-9 with TRBJ1-1; 7 bases are shared with TRBD1. V lost 5 bases, J lost 9 bases, and 3 bases stayed unmatched. The CDR3 runs 11 residues. The germline CDR1 and CDR2 sequences are SEHNR and FQNEAQ (reference sequence). This chain's CDR3 is CASSRQGQAFF. CDR3 DNA: TGTGCCAGCAGCCGACAGGGCCAAGCTTTCTTT. Filled out from reference TRBV7-9 and TRBJ1-1, the complete variable domain reads DTGVSQNPRHKITKRGQNVTFRCDPISEHNRLYWYRQTLGQGPEFLTYFQNEAQLEKSRLLSDRFSAERPKGSFSTLEIQRTEQGDSAMYLCASSRQGQAFFGQGTRLTVV.

This chain uses TRBV7-2 with TRBJ2-7; TRBD2 is a possible D gene (6 bases). From germline, CDR1 is SGHTA and CDR2 FQGNSA. There are 18 residues in the CDR3. V lost 1 base to trimming and J lost 4 bases, with 23 bases between them. The CDR3 reads CASSLGGGGRGLLYEQYF. CDR3 nucleotide sequence: TGTGCCAGCAGCTTAGGGGGCGGAGGGCGGGGCCTCCTTTACGAGCAGTACTTC.

The chain recombines TRBV6-6 with TRBJ2-3, with a weak D call TRBD2 (6 bases). V gave up 4 bases and J gave up 3 bases, with 8 bases separating them. CDR3 size: 13 residues. Per the germline V gene, CDR1 is MNHNY and CDR2 is SVGAGI (reference sequence). The CDR3 is CASSSRGTDTQYF. The CDR3 DNA is TGTGCCAGCAGTTCTCGGGGGACAGATACGCAGTATTTT.

This clone was observed a single time. The chain is built from TRBV19 and TRBJ1-5; 8 positions agree with TRBD1. Trimming at V came to 5 bases and at J to 7 bases, leaving 10 bases not matched to a gene. The germline gives CDR1 LNHDA, CDR2 SQIVND (reference sequence). This CDR3 comprises 15 residues. The CDR3: CASSLSGGGLQPQHF. CDR3 sequence (DNA): TGTGCCAGTAGTCTATCAGGGGGCGGCCTCCAGCCCCAGCATTTT. The whole variable domain, remainder taken from reference TRBV19 and TRBJ1-5, is DGGITQSPKYLFRKEGQNVTLSCEQNLNHDAMYWYRQDPGQGLRLIYYSQIVNDFQKGDIAEGYSVSREKKESFPLTVTSAQKNPTAFYLCASSLSGGGLQPQHFGDGTRLSIL.

In DNA form, the CDR3 reads TGTGCCAGCATAGACAGGGGTGGCACCTACGAGCAGTACTTC. It translates to CASIDRGGTYEQYF. The chain links TRBV27 to TRBJ2-7, with 8 bases fitting TRBD1. The CDR3 covers 14 residues. Germline V gene data show CDR1 as MNHEY and CDR2 as SMNVEV (reference sequence). V lost 7 bases, J lost 2 bases, and 7 bases stayed unmatched.

The chain is built from TRBV12-3 or TRBV12-4 and TRBJ2-7, with D possibly being TRBD1 (6 bases). The V end lost 6 bases, the J end lost 2 bases, and 11 bases lay between the germline ends. The CDR3 covers 13 residues. The CDR3 DNA sequence: TGTGCCAGCAGCCCGGACAGAACCTACGAGCAGTACTTC. This gives the protein CASSPDRTYEQYF.

The V and J genes are TRBV6-4 and TRBJ1-6; D is perhaps TRBD1 (5 bases). CDR3 length: 14 residues. Germline-derived CDR1 and CDR2 are MRHNA and SNTAGT. V gave up 2 bases and J gave up 10 bases, with 12 bases separating them. CDR3 DNA: TGTGCCAGCAGTGACGGGGCAGCCGAGTCACCCCTCCACTTT. Its translation: CASSDGAAESPLHF.

The genes are TRBV15 and TRBJ1-1; a weak D match, TRBD1 (5 bases). V lost 1 base to trimming and J lost 4 bases, with 7 bases between them. This CDR3 contains 13 residues. Germline values: CDR1 LNHNV, CDR2 YYDKDF (reference sequence). CDR3 in amino acids: CATSRVRGTEAFF. As DNA, the CDR3 is TGTGCCACCAGCAGAGTTAGGGGCACTGAAGCTTTCTTT.

J is TRBJ1-1 and V is TRBV5-8, with D uncertain. CDR3 length: 14 residues. Germline assignment: CDR1 SGHTS and CDR2 YDEGEE. The ends were cut back, 0 bases at V and 7 bases at J, with 13 bases in the middle. The CDR3 spells CASSLVRGWSEAFF. The CDR3 DNA reads as TGTGCCAGCAGCTTGGTCCGGGGATGGAGTGAAGCTTTCTTT.

This CDR3 is CASSKGGDTEAFF. CDR3 DNA sequence: TGTGCCAGCAGCAAGGGGGGGGACACTGAAGCTTTCTTT. This chain links TRBV6-4 with TRBJ1-1, with D possibly TRBD1 on 6 matching bases. Germline V gene sequence: CDR1 MRHNA, CDR2 SNTAGT. Trimming left V 6 bases short and J 3 bases short, with 11 bases between. The CDR3 contains 13 residues.

The chain carries TRBV25-1 and TRBJ1-5, with D possibly TRBD1 on 5 matching bases. Trimming pared 7 bases from V and 1 base from J, leaving 17 bases between. CDR3 size: 16 residues. Looked up from germline, CDR1 is MGHDK and CDR2 is SYGVNS. CDR3 sequence reads: CASIKQGDRSNQPQHF. The DNA for the CDR3 is TGTGCCAGCATCAAGCAGGGCGACAGAAGCAATCAGCCCCAGCATTTT.

This clone appeared a single time. The chain couples TRBV21-1 to TRBJ1-5; TRBD1, the table's D call, lacks a check against the DNA. TRBV21-1 is recorded as a pseudogene. The CDR3 contains 17 residues. CDR3 in amino acids: CASSKDRGHWRDQPQHF. CDR3 nucleotide sequence: TGTGCCAGCAGCAAAGATAGGGGCCACTGGCGCGATCAGCCCCAGCATTTT.

The chain recombines TRBV2 with TRBJ1-1; possibly TRBD1 for D (6 bases). The CDR3 runs to 14 residues. From germline, CDR1 is SNHLY and CDR2 FYNNEI. V lost 4 bases and J 5 bases, leaving 14 bases between the germline ends. The CDR3 here is CASSGSGARTEAFF. The CDR3 region has the DNA TGTGCCAGCAGTGGATCAGGGGCGCGGACTGAAGCTTTCTTT.

This clone was recorded a few times. The CDR3 is CASSLREGRSGNTIYF. The CDR3 DNA is TGTGCCAGCAGCTTACGGGAGGGGAGATCTGGAAACACCATATATTTT. The chain carries TRBV7-6 and TRBJ1-3; a possible D gene is TRBD1 (5 bases). The germline V and J ends were trimmed by 2 bases and 1 base, with 12 bases remaining between them. The CDR3 is made up of 16 amino acids. Germline CDR1 SGHVS, CDR2 FNYEAQ.

The J gene is TRBJ2-7, the V gene TRBV5-8; 7 bases are a match to TRBD1. CDR1 SGHTS and CDR2 YDEGEE come from the germline V gene. V lost 0 bases, J lost 2 bases, and 2 bases stayed unmatched. There are 14 residues in the CDR3. CDR3 sequence (DNA): TGTGCCAGCAGCTTGGAGGGGGCCCCCTACGAGCAGTACTTC. Its translation is CASSLEGAPYEQYF.

A single count supports this clone. This rearrangement joins TRBV7-2 to TRBJ2-7, with 8 bases lining up with TRBD1. The CDR3 is made up of 15 amino acids. The ends lost 4 bases at V and 2 bases at J; junction bases unmatched: 7. Germline V gene sequence: CDR1 SGHTA, CDR2 FQGNSA. For the CDR3, the DNA is TGTGCCAGCAGCTCAATTCCGGGACAGGCCTACGAGCAGTACTTC. Residues: CASSSIPGQAYEQYF.

This chain uses TRBV19 with TRBJ2-6; D is possibly TRBD2 (6 bases). Trimming took 6 bases from V and 4 from J, leaving 22 bases between them. CDR3 length: 18 amino acids. The germline V gene encodes CDR1 LNHDA and CDR2 SQIVND (reference sequence). Here the CDR3 reads CASSRSSRGFSGANVLTF. Written as DNA, the CDR3 is TGTGCCAGTAGCCGATCGAGCCGGGGGTTCTCGGGGGCCAACGTCCTGACTTTC.

The chain recombines TRBV12-3 or TRBV12-4 with TRBJ1-1; 8 bases line up with TRBD1. The V gene end was trimmed by 6 bases and the J gene end by 7 bases; junction bases not matched to a gene: 7. This CDR3 spans 13 amino acids. The CDR3 coding sequence is TGTGCCAGCAGCACTATGACAGGGGTTGAAGCTTTCTTT. Translating gives CASSTMTGVEAFF.

This clone showed up just a few times. The chain couples TRBV6-2 or TRBV6-3 to TRBJ2-7; 9 bases are a match to TRBD1. V gave up 6 bases and J gave up 5 bases; unmatched junction bases: 11. The CDR3 length is 15 residues. The germline gives CDR1 MNHEY, CDR2 SVGEGT. The CDR3 loop is CASRPTGTGSDEQYF. The DNA of the CDR3 is TGTGCCAGCAGACCTACCGGGACAGGGTCGGACGAGCAGTACTTC.

V gene TRBV18 combines with J gene TRBJ2-2, with D maybe TRBD1 (5 bases). The CDR3 loop spans 12 amino acids. Germline lookup yields CDR1 KGHSH and CDR2 LQKENI. V was cut by 5 bases and J by 8 bases, with 9 bases left in between. The CDR3: CASSSQGGELFF. Here the CDR3 DNA reads TGTGCCAGCTCATCCCAGGGTGGGGAGCTGTTTTTT.

This sequence joins TRBV7-2 and TRBJ1-4; 9 nucleotides line up with TRBD1. With V trimmed by 6 bases and J by 7 bases, 3 bases remained unmatched. This CDR3 is 13 amino acids long. Per germline, CDR1 SGHTA and CDR2 FQGNSA. For the CDR3, the DNA is TGTGCCAGCAGGGGACAGGGTACTGAAAAACTGTTTTTT. Translated: CASRGQGTEKLFF.